One sample yielded the 21 T cell receptor beta chains listed below, sequenced in a study of Ad26.COV2.S vaccination and SARS-CoV-2 variants. The table came from immunoSEQ multiplex PCR; TCRdb's copy has only in-frame clones and leaves some out. The table includes about 400,000 clones, 70% to 90% detected once. Described treatment: around 19 received Ad26.COV2.S at low or high dose, single or two shots; roughly 5 received placebo; per-sample allocation not given. Specimen acquisition occurred on day 63 following the initial vaccine or placebo injection. Sequences were derived from peripheral blood, sampled in a trial of Ad26.COV2.S vaccine versus placebo. These receptors were obtained from a person aged 18-60 years who received the Ad26.COV2.S COVID-19 vaccine or a placebo.

The chain combines TRBV2 with TRBJ1-5; 7 bases agree with TRBD1. The CDR3 is 18 amino acids. Looked up from germline, CDR1 is SNHLY and CDR2 is FYNNEI. V dropped 0 bases and J dropped 5; count of bases not matched to a gene: 13. CDR3 sequence reads: CASSEAWPGRGKDQPQHF. CDR3 nucleotide sequence: TGTGCCAGCAGTGAAGCTTGGCCGGGCAGGGGGAAAGATCAGCCCCAGCATTTT.

The chain combines TRBV5-1 with TRBJ2-1; TRBD1 agrees at 7 bases. The V gene's germline CDR1 is SGHRS and CDR2 YFSETQ. V lost 4 bases to trimming and J lost 7 bases; unmatched junction nucleotides: 11. CDR3 length: 15 residues. The DNA for the CDR3 is TGCGCCAGCAGCCCAAGACAGGGTATCGTAAATGAGCAGTTCTTC. It yields the protein CASSPRQGIVNEQFF.

The chain uses TRBV5-1 and TRBJ2-2, with D uncertain. The germline V gene has CDR1 SGHRS and CDR2 YFSETQ. Trimming took off 0 bases at V and 6 bases at J, with 9 bases between the two ends. The CDR3 totals 14 residues. The CDR3 protein is CASSLELVPGELFF. The CDR3, as DNA: TGCGCCAGCAGCTTGGAATTGGTACCCGGGGAGCTGTTTTTT.

The CDR3 sequence: CASSPGVRGTYEQYF. The CDR3 bases are TGTGCCAGCAGCCCTGGGGTAAGGGGTACCTACGAGCAGTACTTC. The chain joins TRBV4-2 to TRBJ2-7, with D tentatively TRBD1 (5 bases). Per germline, CDR1 LGHNA and CDR2 YNFKEQ. Deletions cut 4 bases from V and 2 bases from J, with 15 bases between. The CDR3 consists of 15 residues.

This clone was counted only a few times. The V and J genes are TRBV7-6 and TRBJ1-5, with a tentative D call TRBD1 (5 bases). Per the germline V gene, CDR1 is SGHVS and CDR2 is FNYEAQ. V lost 0 bases, J lost 5 bases, and 17 bases lay in between. This CDR3 comprises 17 residues. The CDR3 DNA is TGTGCCAGCAGCTTAGCACCACCTCCGGGGCTAGATCAGCCCCAGCATTTT. Translated: CASSLAPPPGLDQPQHF.

This rearrangement joins TRBV11-3 to TRBJ2-2, with D uncertain. The CDR3 loop spans 13 amino acids. Between the trimmed V and J ends, which lost 5 bases and 7 bases, there was a span of 11 bases. In germline, CDR1 is SGHNT, CDR2 YENEEA. CDR3 sequence: CASSTTWGGELFF. As DNA, the CDR3 is TGTGCCAGCAGCACGACATGGGGCGGGGAGCTGTTTTTT.

The genes are TRBV18 and TRBJ1-1, with TRBD1 as a possible D gene (5 bases). The CDR3 is 19 amino acids. Germline lookup yields CDR1 KGHSH and CDR2 LQKENI. The V end was cut by 1 base, the J end by 1 base, with 22 bases between. This chain's CDR3 is CASSPRRWAGAVGNTEAFF. The CDR3, as DNA: TGTGCCAGCTCACCACGAAGGTGGGCCGGGGCGGTAGGGAACACTGAAGCTTTCTTT. The full variable domain, completed using reference TRBV18 and TRBJ1-1, is NAGVMQNPRHLVRRRGQEARLRCSPMKGHSHVYWYRQLPEEGLKFMVYLQKENIIDESGMPKERFSAEFPKEGPSILRIQQVVRGDSAAYFCASSPRRWAGAVGNTEAFFGQGTRLTVV.

V gene TRBV27 combines with J gene TRBJ2-1; 12 positions agree with TRBD2. The trim removed 6 bases at V and 7 bases at J, leaving 10 bases unmatched. The CDR3 spans 16 residues. Looked up from germline, CDR1 is MNHEY and CDR2 is SMNVEV (reference sequence). The CDR3 coding sequence is TGTGCCAGCAGCCGATACCCAACTAGCGGGAGGAATGAGCAGTTCTTC. Translation: CASSRYPTSGRNEQFF.

Notes on this clone: Other DNA sequences in the same sample also yield this CDR3. The gene calls are TRBV5-1 and TRBJ2-3; D is unclear. Germline values: CDR1 SGHRS, CDR2 YFSETQ. Trimming stripped 0 bases from V and 6 bases from J, with 5 bases between. CDR3 length equals 12 residues. The CDR3 sequence is CASSLGGDTQYF. The CDR3 nucleotides read TGCGCCAGCAGCTTGGGTGGGGATACGCAGTATTTT.

The chain has TRBV4-2 and TRBJ2-3; D unresolved. Germline V gives CDR1 LGHNA, CDR2 YNFKEQ. V was shortened by 1 base and J by 6 bases, with 11 bases between the two germline ends. There are 14 residues in the CDR3. The CDR3 DNA sequence: TGTGCCAGCAGCCAAGCTCGAAGTAGGGATACGCAGTATTTT. This codes for CASSQARSRDTQYF.

The V and J genes are TRBV5-1 and TRBJ2-2; D gene ambiguous. Trimming stripped 4 bases from V and 7 bases from J, with 8 bases between. The CDR3 spans 12 residues. Germline values: CDR1 SGHRS, CDR2 YFSETQ. CDR3 sequence: CASSLDSGELFF. The CDR3 DNA is TGCGCCAGCAGCCTCGATAGCGGGGAGCTGTTTTTT.

This clone showed up just a few times. V usage is TRBV27 and J usage is TRBJ1-6; D perhaps matches TRBD1 (5 bases). Per germline, CDR1 MNHEY and CDR2 SMNVEV (reference sequence). Deletions cut 6 bases from V and 0 bases from J, with 24 bases between. This CDR3 spans 20 amino acids. The CDR3 sequence: CASSAKGPLARSSYNSPLHF. In nucleotides, the CDR3 is TGTGCCAGCAGCGCTAAGGGGCCTCTCGCTCGGAGCTCCTATAATTCACCCCTCCACTTT.

The genes are TRBV3-1 (or the pseudogene TRBV3-2) and TRBJ1-1; weak D call: TRBD1 (6 bases). The germline V and J ends were trimmed by 7 bases and 8 bases, with 17 bases remaining between them. Germline V CDR1 and CDR2: LGHDT, YNNKEL (reference sequence). The CDR3 extends over 13 amino acids. For the CDR3, the DNA is TGTGCCAGCACCCTGGGGGCAGGGCGAGAAGCTTTCTTT. Its protein product is CASTLGAGREAFF.

The V and J genes are TRBV30 and TRBJ2-2, with no clear D. The germline V gene has CDR1 GTSNPN and CDR2 SVGIG (reference sequence). This CDR3 is built from 13 residues. V was trimmed by 2 bases and J by 6 bases, leaving 10 bases between them. The DNA for the CDR3 is TGTGCCTGGAGTACCTCCGCAGCCGGGGAGCTGTTTTTT. Its translation is CAWSTSAAGELFF.

The J gene is TRBJ1-4, the V gene TRBV2, with D unclear. This CDR3 has 14 amino acids. Trimming pared 6 bases from V and 2 bases from J, leaving 10 bases between. Germline lookup yields CDR1 SNHLY and CDR2 FYNNEI. The CDR3 DNA sequence: TGTGCCAGCAGGAGTAGGTTCACTAATGAAAAACTGTTTTTT. This sequence encodes CASRSRFTNEKLFF.

The CDR3 DNA is TGTGCCTGGAGTGTGAAGGGTACTTCACCCCTCCACTTT. Its protein is CAWSVKGTSPLHF. The V gene is TRBV30, the J gene TRBJ1-6; no clear D gene. The CDR3 consists of 13 residues. The V gene's germline CDR1 is GTSNPN and CDR2 SVGIG (reference sequence). Trimming cost V 0 bases and J 9 bases, with 9 bases left between them.

This rearrangement joins TRBV10-3 to TRBJ2-5; 12 nucleotides agree with TRBD2. V lost 4 bases and J lost 5; bases outside the gene matches: 8. CDR3 length equals 16 residues. Germline-derived CDR1 and CDR2 are ENHRY and SYGVKD. In DNA form, the CDR3 reads TGTGCCATCAGTGGACGGAGACTAGCGGGAGAGGAGACCCAGTACTTC. This sequence encodes CAISGRRLAGEETQYF.

This clone has a single count. The chain links TRBV30 to TRBJ2-2, with 7 nucleotides matching TRBD1. The junction had 9 bases not matched to a gene; V was cut back by 2 bases and J by 6 bases. The V gene's germline CDR1 is GTSNPN and CDR2 SVGIG (reference sequence). The CDR3 has 15 residues. The CDR3 loop reads CAWSMTHTGAGELFF. CDR3 DNA sequence: TGTGCCTGGAGTATGACCCATACAGGGGCCGGGGAGCTGTTTTTT.

This sequence joins TRBV4-2 and TRBJ2-7; 7 positions match TRBD2. Germline V lookup: CDR1 LGHNA, CDR2 YNFKEQ. The CDR3 loop spans 14 amino acids. J was trimmed by 4 bases and V by 2 bases; bases with no gene match: 5. The chain's CDR3 is CASSQPGLGYEQYF. DNA for the CDR3: TGTGCCAGCAGCCAACCCGGACTAGGTTACGAGCAGTACTTC.

This chain uses TRBV11-1 with TRBJ2-2; D ambiguous. The CDR3 runs 13 residues. Deletions cut 4 bases from V and 7 bases from J, with 10 bases between. In germline, CDR1 is SGHAT, CDR2 FQDESV (reference sequence). The CDR3 sequence: CASSSDWGGELFF. CDR3 bases: TGTGCCAGCAGCTCCGACTGGGGCGGGGAGCTGTTTTTT.

J is TRBJ2-7 and V is TRBV29-1; D remains unclear. Germline V gene lookup returns CDR1 SQVTM and CDR2 ANQGSEA. The CDR3 is 11 residues long. V was clipped by 4 bases and J by 0 bases, with 4 bases between them. CDR3 amino acids: CSVGNSYEQYF. CDR3 bases: TGCAGCGTTGGGAACTCCTACGAGCAGTACTTC.